These 9 T cell receptor beta chains originate from one sample sequenced in a study of shared clonotypes between healthy human individuals. This table comes from immunoSEQ multiplex PCR, and its TCRdb copy is limited to in-frame clones, with some not included. The sample lists a few hundred thousand clones; roughly 79% were seen once. Sample: PBMCs. These receptors were collected from a middle-aged woman in good health. Some clones in this sample may be carry-over from other donors' samples.

The chain's CDR3 is CASSPRVGDYNEQFF. CDR3 coding DNA: TGTGCCAGCAGCCCCCGGGTTGGCGATTACAATGAGCAGTTCTTC. The chain uses TRBV7-6 and TRBJ2-1; D is ambiguous. CDR3 length: 15 amino acids. Germline V gene data show CDR1 as SGHVS and CDR2 as FNYEAQ. V gave up 5 bases and J gave up 4 bases, with 15 bases separating them.

The V call is TRBV7-9, the J call TRBJ1-1; D may be TRBD1 (5 bases). Germline V gene data show CDR1 as SEHNR and CDR2 as FQNEAQ (reference sequence). This CDR3 region has 15 residues. The V end lost 0 bases, the J end lost 3 bases, and 11 bases lay between the germline ends. CDR3 sequence reads: CASSLASGGDTEAFF. The CDR3 DNA follows: TGTGCCAGCAGCTTAGCGTCGGGAGGGGACACTGAAGCTTTCTTT.

This clone showed up just a few times. The chain joins TRBV6-1 to TRBJ2-7; no definite D call. V was cut by 10 bases and J by 3 bases, with 19 bases left in between. This CDR3 region has 14 residues. Germline assignment: CDR1 MNHNS and CDR2 SASEGT. The CDR3 sequence is CANPSPHRDYEQYF. The CDR3 bases are TGTGCCAACCCATCCCCACATAGAGACTACGAGCAGTACTTC.

On this clone: Since a far larger clone is one base different, this is likely a read error. The V call is TRBV6-1, the J call TRBJ2-7; 11 bases are shared with TRBD1. This CDR3 has 15 residues. Germline CDR1 is MNHNS and CDR2 is SASEGT. CDR3 sequence: CAGSESGTGGNEQYF. For the CDR3, the DNA is TGTGCCGGCAGTGAGAGCGGGACAGGGGGTAACGAGCAGTACTTC.

The chain employs TRBV5-1 and TRBJ2-3; D gene unclear. CDR1 and CDR2 from the germline V gene are SGHRS and YFSETQ. This CDR3 region has 13 residues. V lost 0 bases to trimming and J lost 6 bases, with 8 bases between them. CDR3 bases: TGCGCCAGCAGCTTGGCCGTGGTGGATACGCAGTATTTT. Its protein is CASSLAVVDTQYF.

The chain employs TRBV6-5 and TRBJ1-1; D not certain. Trimming stripped 8 bases from V and 5 bases from J, with 12 bases between. CDR1 is MNHEY and CDR2 is SVGAGI in the germline V gene. This CDR3 comprises 12 residues. CDR3 protein: CASLLGVTEAFF. CDR3 coding DNA: TGTGCCAGCCTTCTCGGGGTAACTGAAGCTTTCTTT.

This clone was observed a few times. Other DNA sequences in this specimen translate into the identical CDR3. The chain links TRBV7-9 to TRBJ1-1; D gene uncertain. The CDR3 contains 14 residues. In germline, CDR1 is SEHNR, CDR2 FQNEAQ (reference sequence). Trimming took off 1 base at V and 4 bases at J, with 10 bases between the two ends. The chain's CDR3 is CASSLEGSGTEAFF. The CDR3 nucleotides are TGTGCCAGCAGCTTAGAAGGGTCGGGCACTGAAGCTTTCTTT.

This clone was observed a handful of times. The chain employs TRBV7-7 and TRBJ2-5, with D perhaps given as TRBD1 or TRBD2 (5 bases each). V lost 11 bases and J lost 5, with 15 bases in between. Germline assignment: CDR1 SSHAT and CDR2 FNYEAQ (reference sequence). The CDR3 is 12 residues long. This chain's CDR3 is CAGGGEGETQYF. In nucleotides, the CDR3 is TGTGCCGGTGGGGGAGAGGGGGAGACCCAGTACTTC.

The chain recombines TRBV10-3 with TRBJ2-2; tentatively, D is TRBD1 or TRBD2 (7 bases each). V gave up 7 bases and J gave up 3 bases, with 15 bases separating them. The length of the CDR3 is 15 residues. Germline CDR1 and CDR2: ENHRY and SYGVKD. The CDR3 sequence is CAINGGQGDTGELFF. The CDR3 nucleotides are TGTGCCATCAACGGGGGGCAGGGGGACACCGGGGAGCTGTTTTTT.